The source of this T cell receptor beta chain is a study of cytomegalovirus exposure and HLA in healthy donors. Study-level results: What a later analysis showed was that several of the most significant clusters appeared linked to common viral pathogens. The study found most TCR sequences rare, yet found some public TCRs in many donors. In a later analysis, donors in an Asian-associated ancestry cluster reportedly had fewer N-insertions in productive TCRs than the cohort mean. For TCR beta chains, V- and J-gene trimming was later linked to a missense DCLRE1C variant.

The PCR made use of 60 Vbeta and 13 Jbeta primers. Here immunoSEQ multiplex PCR was the method, and the copy in TCRdb shows in-frame clones only, minus some. The sample yields 150,000 to 200,000 clones, around 78% seen once. A note on this clone: Its antigen is as yet unknown.

Per the germline V gene, CDR1 is LNHNV and CDR2 is YYDKDF (reference sequence). Unmatched junction bases numbered 10, after V lost 5 bases and J lost 0 bases. The CDR3 covers 18 residues. V is TRBV15 and J is TRBJ1-4, with TRBD1 identical over 9 bases. The sequence was collected from a woman aged 50 to 65 in good health and CMV-seropositive. Sequencing was done on a sample of PBMCs. For the CDR3, the DNA is TGTGCCACCAGCGGAACCGGGACAGGGACCGCAACTAATGAAAAACTGTTTTTT. This sequence encodes CATSGTGTGTATNEKLFF.